This TCR beta chain is from a study of T-cell reconstitution after alpha-beta-depleted transplantation in children. Germline V gives CDR1 SGHVS, CDR2 FNYEAQ. The CDR3 extends over 19 amino acids. V was pared by 1 base and J by 0 bases, with 7 bases of the junction left unmatched. This clonotype was seen only a few times. Unique molecular identifiers tagged the TCRbeta library. TCRdb re-analysed the PCR reads in MiXCR, keeping a single row per CDR3 protein. The repertoire holds around 600,000 distinct CDR3 sequences, with under 30% as singletons. The J gene is TRBJ2-6, the V gene TRBV7-6; 9 bases align to TRBD1. This specimen consisted of PBMCs, mostly from graft donor cells, obtained 360 days after TCRalphabeta/CD19-depleted stem cell transplant. This sequence originates from a boy under two years old who had a stem cell transplant for acute myeloid leukemia, so the T cells may come from the graft donor. CDR3 nucleotide sequence: TGTGCCAGCAGCTTAGATCCGGGACAGGGAACCTCTGGGGCCAACGTCCTGACTTTC. This sequence encodes CASSLDPGQGTSGANVLTF. Complete variable domain (other parts from reference TRBV7-6 and TRBJ2-6): GAGVSQSPRYKVTKRGQDVALRCDPISGHVSLYWYRQALGQGPEFLTYFNYEAQQDKSGLPNDRFSAERPEGSISTLTIQRTEQRDSAMYRCASSLDPGQGTSGANVLTFGAGSRLTVL.